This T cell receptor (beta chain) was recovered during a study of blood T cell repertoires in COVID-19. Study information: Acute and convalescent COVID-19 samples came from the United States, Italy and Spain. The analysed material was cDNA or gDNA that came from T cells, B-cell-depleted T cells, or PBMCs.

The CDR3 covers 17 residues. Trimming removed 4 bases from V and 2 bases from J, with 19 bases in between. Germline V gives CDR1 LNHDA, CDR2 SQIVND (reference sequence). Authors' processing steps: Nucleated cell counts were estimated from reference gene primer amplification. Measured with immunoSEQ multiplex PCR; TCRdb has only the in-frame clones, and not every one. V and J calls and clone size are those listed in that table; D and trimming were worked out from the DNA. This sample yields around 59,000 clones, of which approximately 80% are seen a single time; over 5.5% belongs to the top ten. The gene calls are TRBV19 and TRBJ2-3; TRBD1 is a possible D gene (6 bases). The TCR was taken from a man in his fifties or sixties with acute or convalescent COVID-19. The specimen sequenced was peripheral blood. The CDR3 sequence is CASSTPRSGEITDTQYF. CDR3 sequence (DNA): TGTGCCAGTAGTACCCCCCGGTCAGGGGAAATCACAGATACGCAGTATTTT.